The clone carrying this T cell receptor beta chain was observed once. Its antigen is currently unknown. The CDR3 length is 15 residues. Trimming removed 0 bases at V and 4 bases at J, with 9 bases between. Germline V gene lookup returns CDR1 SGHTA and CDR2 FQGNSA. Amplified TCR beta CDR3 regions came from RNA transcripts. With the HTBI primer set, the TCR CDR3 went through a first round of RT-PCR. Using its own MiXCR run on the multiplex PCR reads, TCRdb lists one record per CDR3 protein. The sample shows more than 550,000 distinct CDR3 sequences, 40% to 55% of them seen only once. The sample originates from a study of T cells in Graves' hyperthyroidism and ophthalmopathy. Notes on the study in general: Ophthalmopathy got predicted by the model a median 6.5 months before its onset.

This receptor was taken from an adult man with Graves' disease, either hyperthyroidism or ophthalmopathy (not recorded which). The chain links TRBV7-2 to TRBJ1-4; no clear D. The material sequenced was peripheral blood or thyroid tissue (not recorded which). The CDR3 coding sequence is TGTGCCAGCAGCTTAGCCGGGGTTTTTAATGAAAAACTGTTTTTT. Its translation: CASSLAGVFNEKLFF. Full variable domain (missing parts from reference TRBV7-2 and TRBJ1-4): GAGVSQSPSNKVTEKGKDVELRCDPISGHTALYWYRQSLGQGLEFLIYFQGNSAPDKSGLPSDRFSAERTGGSVSTLTIQRTQQEDSAVYLCASSLAGVFNEKLFFGSGTQLSVL.